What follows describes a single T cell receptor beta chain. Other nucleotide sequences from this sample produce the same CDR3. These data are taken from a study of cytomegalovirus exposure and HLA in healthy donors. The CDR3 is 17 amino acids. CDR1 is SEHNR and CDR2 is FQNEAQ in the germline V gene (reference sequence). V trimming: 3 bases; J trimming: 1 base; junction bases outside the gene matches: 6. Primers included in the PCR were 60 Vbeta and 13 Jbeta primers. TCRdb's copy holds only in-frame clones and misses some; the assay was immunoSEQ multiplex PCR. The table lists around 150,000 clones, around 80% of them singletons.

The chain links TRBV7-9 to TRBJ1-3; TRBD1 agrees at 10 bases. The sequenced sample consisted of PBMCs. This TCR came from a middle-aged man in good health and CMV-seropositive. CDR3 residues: CASSLYMGQGSGNTIYF. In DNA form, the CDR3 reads TGTGCCAGCAGCTTGTATATGGGACAGGGGTCTGGAAACACCATATATTTT.